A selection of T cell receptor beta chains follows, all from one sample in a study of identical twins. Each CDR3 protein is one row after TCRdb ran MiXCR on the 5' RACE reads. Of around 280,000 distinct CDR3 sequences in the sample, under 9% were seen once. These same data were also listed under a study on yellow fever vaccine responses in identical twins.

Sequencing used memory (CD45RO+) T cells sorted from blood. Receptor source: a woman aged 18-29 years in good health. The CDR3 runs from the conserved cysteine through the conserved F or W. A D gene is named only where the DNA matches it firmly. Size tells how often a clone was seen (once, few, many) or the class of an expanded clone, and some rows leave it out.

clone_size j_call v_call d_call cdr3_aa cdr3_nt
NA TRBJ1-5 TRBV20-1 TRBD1 CSARSMGQGTGDQPQHF TGCAGTGCTAGATCCATGGGACAAGGGACAGGGGATCAGCCCCAGCATTTT
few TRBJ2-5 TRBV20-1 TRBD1 CSARMDRGRETQYF TGCAGTGCTAGAATGGACAGGGGGAGGGAGACCCAGTACTTC
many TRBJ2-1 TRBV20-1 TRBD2 CSAIQRDRGSRDEQFF TGCAGTGCTATACAGCGAGATCGCGGGAGCCGGGATGAGCAGTTCTTC
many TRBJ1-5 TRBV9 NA CASSLAPNQPQHF TGTGCCAGCAGCCTCGCGCCCAATCAGCCCCAGCATTTT
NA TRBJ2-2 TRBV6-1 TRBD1 CASTSGGTGSTGELFF TGTGCCAGCACCTCTGGAGGGACAGGGAGCACCGGGGAGCTGTTTTTT
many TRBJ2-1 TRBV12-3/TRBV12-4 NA CASSLSSSGPTGFF TGTGCCAGCAGTTTAAGTTCCAGCGGACCCACGGGGTTCTTC
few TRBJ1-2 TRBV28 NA CASSRNSVDGYTF TGTGCCAGCAGTCGAAACTCGGTGGATGGCTACACCTTC
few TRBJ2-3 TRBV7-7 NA CASSASPGWTDTQYF TGTGCCAGCAGCGCCAGTCCGGGGTGGACAGATACGCAGTATTTT
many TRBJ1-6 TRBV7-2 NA CASSIDSDRSPLHF TGTGCCAGCAGTATCGACAGCGACCGTTCACCCCTCCACTTT
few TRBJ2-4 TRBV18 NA CASSPGNLAKNIQYF TGTGCCAGCTCACCCGGGAACCTAGCCAAAAACATTCAGTACTTC
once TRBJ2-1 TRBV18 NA CASSRNGDNEQFF TGTGCCAGCTCACGAAACGGCGACAATGAGCAGTTCTTC
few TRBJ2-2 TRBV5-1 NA CASSSTFGELFF TGCGCCAGCAGCTCGACATTCGGGGAGCTGTTTTTT
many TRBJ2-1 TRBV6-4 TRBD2 CASSVTSGDYNEQFF TGTGCCAGCAGTGTTACTAGCGGTGACTACAATGAGCAGTTCTTC
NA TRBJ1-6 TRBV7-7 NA CASSLGVGSPLHF TGTGCCAGCAGCTTGGGGGTCGGCTCACCCCTCCACTTT
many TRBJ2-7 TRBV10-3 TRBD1 CAIRPGGVSYEQYF TGTGCCATCCGCCCAGGGGGCGTATCCTACGAGCAGTACTTC
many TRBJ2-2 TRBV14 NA CASSPFGTGELFF TGTGCCAGCAGCCCCTTTGGCACCGGGGAGCTGTTTTTT
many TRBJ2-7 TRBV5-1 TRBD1 CASRRDRDYEQYF TGCGCCAGCCGAAGGGACAGGGACTACGAGCAGTACTTC
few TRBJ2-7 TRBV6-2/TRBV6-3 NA CASSDPPYEQYF TGTGCCAGCAGTGACCCCCCCTACGAGCAGTACTTC
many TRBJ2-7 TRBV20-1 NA CSTSGQSTYEQYF NA
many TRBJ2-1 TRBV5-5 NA CASRMDIGRNEQFF TGTGCCAGCAGAATGGATATAGGACGTAATGAGCAGTTCTTC
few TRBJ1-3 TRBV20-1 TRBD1 CSAHTGGRSGNTIYF TGCAGTGCTCATACAGGGGGCAGGTCTGGAAACACCATATATTTT
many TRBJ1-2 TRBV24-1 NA CATSDADGLEGYTF TGTGCCACCAGTGATGCCGACGGACTGGAAGGCTACACCTTC
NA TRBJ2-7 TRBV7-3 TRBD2 CASSFGLAGKSYEQYF TGTGCCAGCAGCTTCGGACTAGCGGGAAAGTCCTACGAGCAGTACTTC
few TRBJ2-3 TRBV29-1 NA CSVHGRFTDTQYF TGCAGCGTCCACGGACGATTCACAGATACGCAGTATTTT
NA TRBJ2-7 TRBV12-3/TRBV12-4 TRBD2 CASSLISVWTSGGTYEQYF TGTGCCAGCAGTTTAATTAGCGTTTGGACTAGCGGGGGAACCTACGAGCAGTACTTC
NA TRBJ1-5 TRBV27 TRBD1 CASSPTPDRLGNQPQHF TGTGCCAGCAGTCCTACCCCGGACAGGCTGGGCAATCAGCCCCAGCATTTT
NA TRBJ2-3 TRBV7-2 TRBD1 CASSRQQGEVDTQYF TGTGCCAGCAGCCGGCAACAGGGGGAGGTAGATACGCAGTATTTT
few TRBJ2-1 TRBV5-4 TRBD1 CASSRPTGGYNEQFF TGTGCCAGCAGTCGACCGACAGGGGGGTACAATGAGCAGTTCTTC
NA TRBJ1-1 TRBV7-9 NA CASTAQAEAFF TGTGCCAGCACCGCGCAGGCCGAAGCTTTCTTT
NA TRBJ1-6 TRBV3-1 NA CASSSQGGSYNSPLHF TGTGCCAGCAGCTCCCAGGGTGGCTCCTATAATTCACCCCTCCACTTT
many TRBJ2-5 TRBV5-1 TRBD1 CASSLWTGQETQYF TGCGCCAGCAGCTTGTGGACAGGACAAGAGACCCAGTACTTC
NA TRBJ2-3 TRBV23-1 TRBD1 CASSPGQGCWIVYGTDTQYF TGCGCCAGCAGTCCCGGACAGGGCTGTTGGATTGTTTATGGCACAGATACGCAGTATTTT
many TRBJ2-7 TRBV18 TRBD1 CASSLDRVTYEQYF TGTGCCAGCTCGCTGGACAGGGTCACCTACGAGCAGTACTTC
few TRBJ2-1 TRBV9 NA CASSVIPNNEQFF TGTGCCAGCAGCGTCATCCCGAACAATGAGCAGTTCTTC
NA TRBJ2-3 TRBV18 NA CASSLYLTESTDTQYF TGTGCCAGCTCACTGTATCTGACAGAGAGCACAGATACGCAGTATTTT
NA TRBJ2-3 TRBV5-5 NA CASSFPDRYFTDTQYF TGTGCCAGCAGCTTTCCCGACAGATACTTCACAGATACGCAGTATTTT
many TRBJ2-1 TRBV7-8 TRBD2 CASSSGGGRYNEQFF TGTGCCAGCAGCTCGGGTGGCGGGAGATACAATGAGCAGTTCTTC
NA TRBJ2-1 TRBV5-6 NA CASSYGTLSYNEQFF TGTGCCAGCAGTTACGGGACATTGTCCTACAATGAGCAGTTCTTC